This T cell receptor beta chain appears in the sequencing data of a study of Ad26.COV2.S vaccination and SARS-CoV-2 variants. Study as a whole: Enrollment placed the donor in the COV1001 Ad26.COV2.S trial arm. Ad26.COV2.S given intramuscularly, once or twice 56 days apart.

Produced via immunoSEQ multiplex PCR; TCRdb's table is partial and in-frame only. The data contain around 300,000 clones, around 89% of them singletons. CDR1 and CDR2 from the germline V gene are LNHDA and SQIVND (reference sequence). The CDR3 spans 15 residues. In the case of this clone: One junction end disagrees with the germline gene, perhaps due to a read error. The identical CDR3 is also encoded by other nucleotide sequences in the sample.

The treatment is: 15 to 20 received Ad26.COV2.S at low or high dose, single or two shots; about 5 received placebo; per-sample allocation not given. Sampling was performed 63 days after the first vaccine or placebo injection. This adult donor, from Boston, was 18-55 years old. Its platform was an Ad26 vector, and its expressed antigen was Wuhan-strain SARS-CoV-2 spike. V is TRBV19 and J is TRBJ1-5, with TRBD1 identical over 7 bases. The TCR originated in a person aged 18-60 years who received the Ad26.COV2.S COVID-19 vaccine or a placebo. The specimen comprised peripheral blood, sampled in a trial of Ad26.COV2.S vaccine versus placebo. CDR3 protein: CASSVTGEYNQPQHF. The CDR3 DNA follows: TGCGCCAGTAGCGTCACAGGGGAGTACAATCAGCCCCAGCATTTT.